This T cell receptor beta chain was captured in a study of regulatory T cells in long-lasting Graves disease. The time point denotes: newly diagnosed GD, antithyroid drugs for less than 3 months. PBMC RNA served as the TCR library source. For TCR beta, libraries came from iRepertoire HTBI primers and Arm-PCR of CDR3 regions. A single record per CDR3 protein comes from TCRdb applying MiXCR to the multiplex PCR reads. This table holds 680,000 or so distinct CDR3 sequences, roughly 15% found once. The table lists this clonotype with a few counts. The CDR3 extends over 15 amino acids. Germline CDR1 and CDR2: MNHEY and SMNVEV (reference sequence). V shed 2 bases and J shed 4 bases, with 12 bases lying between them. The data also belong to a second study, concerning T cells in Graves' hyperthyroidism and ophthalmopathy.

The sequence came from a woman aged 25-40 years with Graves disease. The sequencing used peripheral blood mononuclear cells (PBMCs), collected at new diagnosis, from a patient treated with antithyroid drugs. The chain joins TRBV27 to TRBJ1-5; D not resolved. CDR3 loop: CASSLRVGKNQPQHF. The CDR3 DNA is TGTGCCAGCAGTTTAAGGGTAGGAAAAAATCAGCCCCAGCATTTT.